This record concerns one TCR beta chain sequence. This record belongs to a study of neoadjuvant anti-PD-1 for oral cavity cancer. Study background: Most patients had three to four biweekly doses of 3 mg/kg nivolumab before resection.

J lost 0 bases, V lost 5 bases, and 13 bases had no gene match. The CDR3 contains 17 residues. Germline values: CDR1 SGHTA, CDR2 FQGTGA. Patients had newly diagnosed, untreated stage II-IVA oral cavity squamous cell carcinoma. Clones were read by immunoSEQ multiplex PCR, and TCRdb kept only the in-frame ones, dropping some. The table lists some 7,100 clones, 50% to 75% of them singletons. The receptor was derived from a person aged 35 to 85 with oral cavity squamous cell carcinoma. The chain carries TRBV7-3 and TRBJ2-7; 7 positions agree with TRBD2. The starting material was tumor tissue, obtained before nivolumab (anti-PD-1) treatment. This CDR3 is CASSPEGGAGISYEQYF. CDR3 nucleotide sequence: TGTGCCAGCAGCCCAGAGGGAGGGGCGGGGATCTCCTACGAGCAGTACTTC.